A selection of T cell receptor beta chains follows, all from one sample in a study of regulatory T cells in long-lasting Graves disease. TCRdb itself ran the multiplex PCR reads through MiXCR, one entry per CDR3 protein. This table has around 400,000 distinct CDR3 sequences, approximately 15% appearing once. Separately, the same data were catalogued under a study of T cells in Graves' hyperthyroidism and ophthalmopathy.

This material consisted of peripheral blood mononuclear cells (PBMCs), taken at new diagnosis, from a patient treated with antithyroid drugs. Receptors originate from a woman in her 40s with Graves disease. Both conserved end residues are part of each CDR3. D genes are given only for firm matches. Only part of the rows carry a size: once, few, many, or a class if the clone is expanded.

>many|TRBJ2-1|TRBD2|TRBV28
TGTGCCAGCAGTGTGCTAGCGGGAGGGCCACACTACAATGAGCAGTTCTTC
CASSVLAGGPHYNEQFF
>-|TRBJ1-6|TRBD1|TRBV11-2
TGTGCCAGCAGCTTAAAAGGAGGGGGCTTTAAGAATTCACCCCTCCACTTT
CASSLKGGGFKNSPLHF
>many|TRBJ1-1|-|TRBV2
TGTGCCAGCAGTGACCCAGGGGTTCCCCGCACTGAAGCTTTCTTT
CASSDPGVPRTEAFF
>-|TRBJ1-2|-|TRBV9
TGTGCCAGCACCTCAGGTCCGTTATATGGCTACACCTTC
CASTSGPLYGYTF
>many|TRBJ1-1|-|TRBV28
TGTGCCAGCAGTTACACTTGGGGGAACACTGAAGCTTTCTTT
CASSYTWGNTEAFF
>few|TRBJ2-7|-|TRBV6-5
TGTGCCAGCAGTTACTCTAGGGGGTCCTACGAGCAGTACTTC
CASSYSRGSYEQYF
>many|TRBJ1-5|-|TRBV12-3/TRBV12-4
TGTGCCAGCACCTCAGGGGAGCATAGCAATCAGCCCCAGCATTTT
CASTSGEHSNQPQHF
>-|TRBJ2-1|TRBD2|TRBV7-6
TGTGCCAGCAGCTCTAGCGGAGCTGAGCAGTTCTTC
CASSSSGAEQFF
>-|TRBJ1-2|-|TRBV7-9
TGTGCCAGCAGCCCCCCCGACAGCCTAAACTATGGCTACACCTTC
CASSPPDSLNYGYTF
>-|TRBJ2-7|-|TRBV20-1
TGCAGTGCTAGAGATCTCGGAGGGAACTACGAGCAGTACTTC
CSARDLGGNYEQYF
>many|TRBJ2-1|TRBD2|TRBV12-3/TRBV12-4
TGTGCCAGCAGTACAGGACTAGCGGCCTTCAATGAGCAGTTCTTC
CASSTGLAAFNEQFF
>many|TRBJ2-5|-|TRBV12-3/TRBV12-4
TGTGCCAGCAGTTTGGGCACAGGGAATGAAAACCAAGAGACCCAGTACTTC
CASSLGTGNENQETQYF
>-|TRBJ1-5|TRBD1|TRBV7-6
TGTGCCAGCAGCTTAGGCGCGGGACAGGGGGTTAGCAATCAGCCCCAGCATTTT
CASSLGAGQGVSNQPQHF
>few|TRBJ2-1|-|TRBV7-7
TGTGCTAGCAGCTACGGACTCAGAAGCAATGAGCAGTTCTTC
CASSYGLRSNEQFF
>many|TRBJ2-5|TRBD1|TRBV28
TGTGCCAGTATGGGACAGCCACAAGAGACCCAGTACTTC
CASMGQPQETQYF
>-|TRBJ2-2|TRBD2|TRBV4-1
TGCGCCAGCAGCCGGAGAGGACTAGCGGGGAACACCGGGGAGCTGTTTTTT
CASSRRGLAGNTGELFF
>many|TRBJ2-1|TRBD2|TRBV27
TGTGCCAGCTCCGGGACTAGCGGGATCTATGAGCAGTTCTTC
CASSGTSGIYEQFF
>many|TRBJ2-1|TRBD2|TRBV12-3/TRBV12-4
TGTGCCAGCAGTCCCCGCAGAACGGGACTAGCGGGAGAATTGGTCTACAATGAGCAGTTCTTC
CASSPRRTGLAGELVYNEQFF
>once|TRBJ2-2|-|TRBV24-1
TGTGCCACCGGAGATGGGTCTGTCATTACCAGGGAGCTGTTTTTT
CATGDGSVITRELFF
>-|TRBJ2-2|TRBD2|TRBV12-3/TRBV12-4
TGTGCCAGCAGTAAACGAGCGGGAGGGACGAACACCGGGGAGCTGTTTTTT
CASSKRAGGTNTGELFF
>-|TRBJ2-3|-|TRBV19
TGTGCCAGTAGTAAGGCCCCCCCCTTATATAGAGCCCCTACCCATACGCAGTATTTT
CASSKAPPLYRAPTHTQYF
>many|TRBJ2-1|-|TRBV28
TGTGCCAGCAGTCAAAAGGGGGGAGCGGGTGAGCAGTTCTTC
CASSQKGGAGEQFF
>many|TRBJ2-1|TRBD1|TRBV11-3
TGTGCCAGCAGCCCCCGGACAGGCTCGGGTGAGCAGTTCTTC
CASSPRTGSGEQFF
>-|TRBJ2-4|TRBD1|TRBV10-3
TGTGCCATCAGTGATGACAGGGGAAACATTCAGTACTTC
CAISDDRGNIQYF
>-|TRBJ1-2|-|TRBV6-2/TRBV6-3
TGTGCCAGCAGTAGTTCAGCGAGATTTTGTGGCTACACCTTC
CASSSSARFCGYTF
>many|TRBJ2-3|-|TRBV20-1
TGCAGTGCTATGAAGGGCACAGATACGCAGTATTTT
CSAMKGTDTQYF
>many|TRBJ2-7|TRBD1|TRBV7-9
TGTGCCAGCAGCTGGACAGGGGATATCTACGAGCAGTACTTC
CASSWTGDIYEQYF
>-|TRBJ2-1|TRBD2|TRBV5-8
TGTGCCAGCAGCAAACTAGCGGGAGGTATCGGTGAGCAGTTCTTC
CASSKLAGGIGEQFF
>many|TRBJ1-2|TRBD1|TRBV2
TGTGCCAGCAGTGTGGGACAGGGAAGTGGCTACACCTTC
CASSVGQGSGYTF
>-|TRBJ1-2|TRBD1|TRBV27
TGTGCCAGCAGTTTGATAGGGACAGGGGTCGGTGGCTACACCTTC
CASSLIGTGVGGYTF
>many|TRBJ2-2|-|TRBV3-1
TGTGCCAGCAGCCAAGATTGGGCCGGGGAGCTGTTTTTT
CASSQDWAGELFF
>-|TRBJ2-5|-|TRBV9
TGTGCCAGCAGCGTAGAGGGGGGGGGGGCGTCTGGAGAGACCCAGTACTTC
CASSVEGGGASGETQYF
>-|TRBJ1-3|-|TRBV6-2/TRBV6-3
TGTGCCAGCAGCCGCGTGGATGGAAACACCATATATTTT
CASSRVDGNTIYF
>many|TRBJ2-7|TRBD2|TRBV6-5
TGTGCCAGCAGTTCTCGGGGGACTAGTGCCTACGAGCAGTACTTC
CASSSRGTSAYEQYF
>many|TRBJ2-7|TRBD2|TRBV28
TGTGCCAGCAGACTTCTAGCGGGACCAAAGGACGAGCAGTACTTC
CASRLLAGPKDEQYF
>once|TRBJ1-4|-|TRBV12-3/TRBV12-4
TGTGCCAGCAGGCCCGGCGCAGCAACTAATGAAAAACTGTTTTTT
CASRPGAATNEKLFF
>-|TRBJ1-5|-|TRBV19
TGTGCCAGTAGTAAGTTGGATCAGCCCCAGCATTTT
CASSKLDQPQHF
>few|TRBJ1-3|-|TRBV12-3/TRBV12-4
TGTGCCAGCAGCCCAGATGTCAGACTACGAACTGGAAACACCATATATTTT
CASSPDVRLRTGNTIYF
>-|TRBJ2-1|-|TRBV28
TGTGCCAGCGTCCCCCCTAGCTCCTACAATGAGCAGTTCTTC
CASVPPSSYNEQFF
>few|TRBJ2-2|TRBD2|TRBV28
TGTGCCAGCACCTTAGGGCTAGCGGGAGGATCGAACACCGGGGAGCTGTTTTTT
CASTLGLAGGSNTGELFF
>many|TRBJ2-3|TRBD2|TRBV7-2
TGTGCCAGCAGCCACCGTAGCGGGAAGGAGACAGATACGCAGTATTTT
CASSHRSGKETDTQYF
>few|TRBJ2-3|-|TRBV20-1
TGCAGTGCTAGCTTAACGAGGACCATAGGAGATACGCAGTATTTT
CSASLTRTIGDTQYF
>many|TRBJ2-1|-|TRBV19
TGTGCCAGTAGTATTGGGCCCTCCTACAATGAGCAGTTCTTC
CASSIGPSYNEQFF
>few|TRBJ1-3|-|TRBV9
TGTGCCAGCAGCGTGGAGGCCCCGAGGAGCTCTGGAAACACCATATATTTT
CASSVEAPRSSGNTIYF
>many|TRBJ2-7|TRBD1|TRBV4-1
TGCGCCAGCAGCCAAGAGTACAGGGGTTCCTACGAGCAGTACTTC
CASSQEYRGSYEQYF
>-|TRBJ1-3|-|TRBV28
TGTGCCAGCCACGACTCGATTTATCCGGGAAACACCATATATTTT
CASHDSIYPGNTIYF
>many|TRBJ2-7|-|TRBV12-3/TRBV12-4
TGTGCCAGCAGTTTGAATTGGTTAGTGCAGTACTTC
CASSLNWLVQYF
>-|TRBJ2-1|TRBD2|TRBV29-1
TGCAGCGCCGGACTAGCGGGAAGCGGTGAGCAGTTCTTC
CSAGLAGSGEQFF
>many|TRBJ2-1|TRBD2|TRBV18
TGTGCCAGCTCACCCTTGGAGCGGGAGAAGAATGAGCAGTTCTTC
CASSPLEREKNEQFF
>-|TRBJ2-3|-|TRBV20-1
TGCAGTGCTAGTTCGGCCGCGGGGGCCACGTTTGATACGCAGTATTTT
CSASSAAGATFDTQYF
>many|TRBJ2-5|-|TRBV27
TGTGCCAGCAGCCCAATTGGAGGGATCGGAGAGACCCAGTACTTC
CASSPIGGIGETQYF
>many|TRBJ1-5|-|TRBV2
TGTGCCAGCAGCCGGGACACTTTCGACCCCCAGCATTTT
CASSRDTFDPQHF
>-|TRBJ2-7|TRBD1|TRBV11-2
TGTGCCAGCAGCTTAGTAACAGGGGTCGAGCAGTACTTC
CASSLVTGVEQYF
>-|TRBJ1-6|-|TRBV18
TGTGCCAGCTCGGGCGGGACCTCCGTTACAAATTCACCCCTCCACTTT
CASSGGTSVTNSPLHF
>many|TRBJ2-3|TRBD2|TRBV11-2
TGTGCCAGCAGCCCTCCGACTAGCGGGAGGCTTCTCACAGATACGCAGTATTTT
CASSPPTSGRLLTDTQYF